The T cell receptor (beta chain) described here comes from a study of T cell repertoires in cytomegalovirus infection. Study as a whole: Public TCR beta signatures were indicative of both CMV infection and a matching HLA type.

This CDR3 is built from 13 residues. Germline-derived CDR1 and CDR2 are SQVTM and ANQGSEA. J lost 4 bases, V lost 2 bases, and 4 bases had no gene match. Points from the study as a whole: Cumulative frequency (of public TCR beta family members) identified carriers of CMV plus the relevant HLA. Clonotype analysis showed dominance of the ex vivo response by HLA-C-restricted CMV-specific TCR beta clonotypes.

TCRdb called the reads again in MiXCR, with one record for every CDR3 protein. The sample gives around 450,000 distinct CDR3 sequences, about 11% of which show up once; roughly a tenth is in the top ten. This clonotype was detected many times. Antigen: not known. The sequence was obtained from a human donor in good health (CMV status not recorded). Some clones in this sample may be carry-over from other donors' samples. This rearrangement joins TRBV29-1 to TRBJ2-5; TRBD2 agrees at 7 bases. The sample was PBMCs. This CDR3 is CSVETGGGETQYF. CDR3 DNA sequence: TGCAGCGTTGAAACGGGGGGAGGAGAGACCCAGTACTTC.